What follows are 23 T cell receptor beta chains derived from one specimen sequenced in a study of blood T cell repertoires in COVID-19. Data came from immunoSEQ multiplex PCR; TCRdb stores just in-frame clones and leaves some out. This sample has about 240,000 clones, with approximately 80% found just once. Material: peripheral blood. These receptors were collected from an older woman with acute or convalescent COVID-19.

The chain links TRBV10-1 to TRBJ2-1; D is unclear. The length of the CDR3 is 14 residues. V was pared by 5 bases and J by 8 bases, with 16 bases between. Germline V CDR1 and CDR2: WNHNN, SYGVQD (reference sequence). The CDR3 is CASSQGSATHEQFF. Written as DNA, the CDR3 is TGCGCCAGCAGTCAAGGCAGCGCCACCCATGAGCAGTTCTTC.

This sequence joins TRBV2 and TRBJ1-2; 9 positions match TRBD1. The CDR3 spans 14 residues. Germline assignment: CDR1 SNHLY and CDR2 FYNNEI. V shed 7 bases and J 5 bases; nucleotides not matched to a gene: 8. The CDR3 DNA is TGTGCCAGCACGTTTACAGGGGGCGATTATGGCTACACCTTC. Protein product: CASTFTGGDYGYTF. Full variable domain (outside the CDR3, taken from reference TRBV2 and TRBJ1-2): EPEVTQTPSHQVTQMGQEVILRCVPISNHLYFYWYRQILGQKVEFLVSFYNNEISEKSEIFDDQFSVERPDGSNFTLKIRSTKLEDSAMYFCASTFTGGDYGYTFGSGTRLTVV.

The genes are TRBV5-1 and TRBJ1-1; 7 bases are shared with TRBD1. Germline V gene sequence: CDR1 SGHRS, CDR2 YFSETQ. The V and J ends lost 7 bases and 2 bases, in that order; junction bases with no gene match: 11. This CDR3 is built from 15 residues. The CDR3 nucleotides read TGCGCCAGCCTCCCCGGTGACAGGGCAAACACTGAAGCTTTCTTT. Amino acids: CASLPGDRANTEAFF.

The chain is built from TRBV7-2 and TRBJ1-5, with a weak D call TRBD1 (6 bases). With 5 bases removed from V and 4 bases from J, the gap between germline ends came to 18 bases. The CDR3 extends over 16 amino acids. Per germline, CDR1 SGHTA and CDR2 FQGNSA. This CDR3 reads CASSARLDSWNQPQHF. In DNA, the CDR3 is TGTGCCAGCAGCGCGCGACTGGACAGCTGGAATCAGCCCCAGCATTTT.

V usage is TRBV7-2 and J usage is TRBJ2-6, with 8 bases lining up with TRBD1. Germline CDR1 reads SGHTA; CDR2 reads FQGNSA. This CDR3 is built from 17 residues. Unmatched junction bases numbered 3, after V lost 2 bases and J lost 0 bases. For the CDR3, the DNA is TGTGCCAGCAGCTTAAGACAGGGGTCCTCTGGGGCCAACGTCCTGACTTTC. Encoded protein: CASSLRQGSSGANVLTF.

The chain combines TRBV11-2 with TRBJ1-2, with D perhaps matching TRBD1 (5 bases). CDR3 length equals 14 residues. In germline, CDR1 is SGHAT, CDR2 FQNNGV. Trimming removed 4 bases at V and 0 bases at J, with 9 bases between. The CDR3 DNA sequence: TGTGCCAGCAGCTCCGGACACCCTAACTATGGCTACACCTTC. This encodes CASSSGHPNYGYTF.

The rearrangement joins TRBV6-5 to TRBJ1-6; TRBD1 matches at 8 bases. Germline assignment: CDR1 MNHEY and CDR2 SVGAGI. The V gene end was trimmed by 1 base and the J gene end by 6 bases; junction bases not matched to a gene: 5. The CDR3 covers 16 residues. Here the CDR3 reads CASSYYRTGGNSPLHF. CDR3 nucleotides: TGTGCCAGCAGTTACTACCGAACAGGGGGTAATTCACCCCTCCACTTT.

V gene TRBV4-3 combines with J gene TRBJ2-1; 11 bases align to TRBD2. This CDR3 comprises 17 residues. Losses at the gene ends were 0 bases for V and 2 bases for J; bases not matched to a gene: 3. CDR1 and CDR2 from the germline V gene are LGHNA and YSLEER. The CDR3 protein is CASSQELAGGTYNEQFF. In DNA, the CDR3 is TGCGCCAGCAGCCAAGAGCTAGCGGGGGGTACCTACAATGAGCAGTTCTTC.

The chain has TRBV2 and TRBJ1-4, with a tentative D call TRBD1 (6 bases). The CDR3 is made up of 13 amino acids. V lost 3 bases and J 11 bases, leaving 13 bases between the germline ends. The V gene's germline CDR1 is SNHLY and CDR2 FYNNEI. The CDR3 loop reads CASSDEYQGKLFF. Written as DNA, the CDR3 is TGTGCCAGCAGTGATGAATATCAGGGGAAACTGTTTTTT.

This clone was detected only once. The chain recombines TRBV27 with TRBJ1-5, with D unresolved. The germline V gene has CDR1 MNHEY and CDR2 SMNVEV (reference sequence). V was trimmed by 2 bases and J by 5 bases, leaving 25 bases between them. This CDR3 spans 19 amino acids. CDR3 bases: TGTGCCAGCAGTTTAGAGGGCCGGGGTAAATATGGGCGGGATCAGCCCCAGCATTTT. As protein: CASSLEGRGKYGRDQPQHF.

The gene calls are TRBV7-9 and TRBJ1-3, with TRBD1 identical over 10 bases. The germline V gene has CDR1 SEHNR and CDR2 FQNEAQ (reference sequence). The V segment lost 5 bases and the J segment 10 bases; nucleotides outside the gene matches: 5. CDR3 length: 13 residues. The CDR3 DNA follows: TGTGCCAGCAGCAGAGGACAGGGGGTAACCATATATTTT. Protein sequence: CASSRGQGVTIYF. Together with reference TRBV7-9 and TRBJ1-3, the CDR3 gives the full variable domain: DTGVSQNPRHKITKRGQNVTFRCDPISEHNRLYWYRQTLGQGPEFLTYFQNEAQLEKSRLLSDRFSAERPKGSFSTLEIQRTEQGDSAMYLCASSRGQGVTIYFGEGSWLTVV.

V is TRBV3-1 (or the pseudogene TRBV3-2) and J is TRBJ1-5, with a tentative D call TRBD1 (6 bases). V was clipped by 0 bases and J by 6 bases, with 12 bases between them. This CDR3 has 15 amino acids. The germline gives CDR1 LGHDT, CDR2 YNNKEL (reference sequence). This CDR3 reads CASSQEGRGCQPQHF. The CDR3 bases are TGTGCCAGCAGCCAAGAAGGCAGGGGTTGTCAGCCCCAGCATTTT.

The rearrangement links TRBV6-1 to TRBJ1-6, with 7 bases fitting TRBD1. The CDR3 has 14 amino acids. V was clipped by 2 bases and J by 5 bases; unmatched bases: 0. CDR1 is MNHNS and CDR2 is SASEGT in the germline V gene. CDR3 coding DNA: TGTGCCAGCAGTGAAACAGGGGATAATTCACCCCTCCACTTT. It is translated as CASSETGDNSPLHF.

The table lists this clone with a count of one. CDR3 sequence (DNA): TGTGCCAGCAGCCTCCGTCCCGGGACAGGGGATGAGCAGTTCTTC. Protein product: CASSLRPGTGDEQFF. The chain recombines TRBV7-2 with TRBJ2-1; 10 bases agree with TRBD1. Losses at the gene ends were 5 bases for V and 8 bases for J; bases not matched to a gene: 9. The CDR3 is 15 residues long. From germline, CDR1 is SGHTA and CDR2 FQGNSA. The full variable domain, completed using reference TRBV7-2 and TRBJ2-1, is GAGVSQSPSNKVTEKGKDVELRCDPISGHTALYWYRQSLGQGLEFLIYFQGNSAPDKSGLPSDRFSAERTGGSVSTLTIQRTQQEDSAVYLCASSLRPGTGDEQFFGPGTRLTVL.

The genes are TRBV3-1 (or the pseudogene TRBV3-2) and TRBJ2-2; TRBD1 matches at 11 bases. The CDR3 runs to 13 residues. CDR1 LGHDT and CDR2 YNNKEL come from the germline V gene (reference sequence). Trimming took 9 bases from V and 4 from J; bases not matched to a gene: 1. The CDR3 nucleotides are TGTGCCAGTGGACAGGGGGCCACCGGGGAGCTGTTTTTT. Amino acids: CASGQGATGELFF.

In DNA, the CDR3 is TGTGCCAGCAGCTTCTTTCTCCGACAGGGCAAAGGAGAGACCCAGTACTTC. It translates to CASSFFLRQGKGETQYF. The chain combines TRBV13 with TRBJ2-5; 7 nucleotides line up with TRBD1. J gave up 4 bases and V 3 bases, and 14 bases lay outside the gene matches. The length of the CDR3 is 17 residues. Germline CDR1 is PRHDT and CDR2 is FYEKMQ (reference sequence).

V is TRBV5-1 and J is TRBJ2-7, with a possible D match to TRBD1 (6 bases). The germline V gene encodes CDR1 SGHRS and CDR2 YFSETQ. V gave up 2 bases and J gave up 5 bases, with 14 bases separating them. The CDR3 loop spans 14 amino acids. CDR3 loop: CASSLGTPIHEQYF. CDR3 nucleotide sequence: TGCGCCAGCAGCTTAGGGACACCCATACACGAGCAGTACTTC.

The chain joins TRBV7-9 to TRBJ1-1; D is unclear. V shed 1 base and J shed 11 bases, with 11 bases lying between them. The CDR3 runs 12 residues. Germline V CDR1 and CDR2: SEHNR, FQNEAQ (reference sequence). Here the CDR3 DNA reads TGTGCCAGCAGCTTAGTCTACGGCAGGGCTTTCTTT. Encoded protein: CASSLVYGRAFF.

V and J are TRBV19 and TRBJ1-6; TRBD1 agrees at 9 bases. The CDR3 spans 15 residues. From germline, CDR1 is LNHDA and CDR2 SQIVND (reference sequence). With 2 bases clipped from V and 10 bases from J, the junction kept 6 bases outside the gene matches. The CDR3: CASSISGQGGSPLHF. CDR3 DNA: TGTGCCAGTAGTATATCGGGACAGGGAGGCTCACCCCTCCACTTT.

As DNA, the CDR3 is TGTGCCAGTACCGGGACAGCGAACACTGAAGCTTTCTTT. Translating gives CASTGTANTEAFF. J is TRBJ1-1 and V is TRBV19; 7 bases are a match to TRBD1. CDR3 length: 13 amino acids. Unmatched junction bases numbered 3, after V lost 7 bases and J lost 1 base. CDR1 and CDR2 from the germline V gene are LNHDA and SQIVND (reference sequence).

The chain links TRBV7-8 to TRBJ2-7; D not resolved. V lost 1 base and J 11 bases, leaving 12 bases between the germline ends. This CDR3 spans 12 amino acids. Germline CDR1 reads SGHVS; CDR2 reads FQNEAQ. The CDR3 sequence is CASSLVLAEKYF. DNA for the CDR3: TGTGCCAGCAGCTTAGTTTTGGCGGAGAAGTACTTC. The full variable domain, with the rest looked up from reference TRBV7-8 and TRBJ2-7, is GAGVSQSPRYKVAKRGQDVALRCDPISGHVSLFWYQQALGQGPEFLTYFQNEAQLDKSGLPSDRFFAERPEGSVSTLKIQRTQQEDSAVYLCASSLVLAEKYFGPGTRLTVT.

This clone was seen just once. The chain has TRBV2 and TRBJ1-1; 10 bases line up with TRBD1. Looked up from germline, CDR1 is SNHLY and CDR2 is FYNNEI. This CDR3 spans 13 amino acids. The trim removed 4 bases at V and 7 bases at J, leaving 3 bases unmatched. The CDR3 spells CASSGQGAGEAFF. In DNA, the CDR3 is TGTGCCAGCAGTGGACAGGGGGCTGGTGAAGCTTTCTTT.

V and J are TRBV11-2 and TRBJ1-5; 9 bases are a match to TRBD1. This CDR3 is 15 amino acids long. The germline V gene encodes CDR1 SGHAT and CDR2 FQNNGV. V trimming: 4 bases; J trimming: 8 bases; junction bases outside the gene matches: 9. This CDR3 reads CASSYRGQPQEPQHF. CDR3 sequence (DNA): TGTGCCAGCAGCTACAGGGGGCAGCCCCAGGAGCCCCAGCATTTT.